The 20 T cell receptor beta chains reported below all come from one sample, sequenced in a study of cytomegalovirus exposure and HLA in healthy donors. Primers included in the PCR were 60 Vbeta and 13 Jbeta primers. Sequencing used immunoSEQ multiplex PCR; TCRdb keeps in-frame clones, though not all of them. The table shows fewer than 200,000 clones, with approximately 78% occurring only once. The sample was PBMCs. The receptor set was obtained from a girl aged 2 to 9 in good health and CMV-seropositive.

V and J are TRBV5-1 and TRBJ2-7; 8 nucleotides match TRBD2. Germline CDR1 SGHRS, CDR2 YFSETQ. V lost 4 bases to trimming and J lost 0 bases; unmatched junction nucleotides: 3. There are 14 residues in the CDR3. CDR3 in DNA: TGCGCCAGCAGCCCGGGGGGGAACTCCTACGAGCAGTACTTC. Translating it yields CASSPGGNSYEQYF.

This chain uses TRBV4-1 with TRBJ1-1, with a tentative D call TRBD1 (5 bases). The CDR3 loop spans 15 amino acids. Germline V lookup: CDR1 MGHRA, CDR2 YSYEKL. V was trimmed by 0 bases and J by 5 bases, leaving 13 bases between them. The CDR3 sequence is CASSQEAGRGTEAFF. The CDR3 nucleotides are TGCGCCAGCAGCCAAGAGGCGGGGCGGGGGACTGAAGCTTTCTTT.

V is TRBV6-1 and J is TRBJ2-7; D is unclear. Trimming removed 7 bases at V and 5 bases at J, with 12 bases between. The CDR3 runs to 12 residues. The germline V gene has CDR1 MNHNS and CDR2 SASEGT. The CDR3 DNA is TGTGCCAGCATCCTAGACCGGGACGAGCAGTACTTC. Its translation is CASILDRDEQYF.

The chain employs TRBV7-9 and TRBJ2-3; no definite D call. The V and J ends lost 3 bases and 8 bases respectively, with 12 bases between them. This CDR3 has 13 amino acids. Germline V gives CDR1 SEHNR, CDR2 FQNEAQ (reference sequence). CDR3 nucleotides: TGTGCCAGCAGCTTGGATGTTCGAGGTACGCAGTATTTT. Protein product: CASSLDVRGTQYF.

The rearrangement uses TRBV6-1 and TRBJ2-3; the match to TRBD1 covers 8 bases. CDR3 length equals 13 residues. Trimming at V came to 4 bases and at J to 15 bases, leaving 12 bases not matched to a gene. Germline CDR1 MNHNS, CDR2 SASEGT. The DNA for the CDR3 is TGTGCCAGCAGTGTGTTGGACAGGGTATCGAAATATTTT. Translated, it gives CASSVLDRVSKYF.

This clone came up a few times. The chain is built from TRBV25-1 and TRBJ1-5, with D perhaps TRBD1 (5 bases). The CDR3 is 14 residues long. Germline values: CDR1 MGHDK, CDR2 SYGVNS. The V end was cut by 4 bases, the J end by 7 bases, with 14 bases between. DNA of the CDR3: TGTGCCAGCAGTGCGTTCGATGGACACCAGCCCCAGCATTTT. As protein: CASSAFDGHQPQHF.

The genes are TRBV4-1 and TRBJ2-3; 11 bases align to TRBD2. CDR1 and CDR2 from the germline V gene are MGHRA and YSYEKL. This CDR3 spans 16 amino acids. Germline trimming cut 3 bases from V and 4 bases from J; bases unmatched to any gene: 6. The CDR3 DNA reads TGCGCCAGCAGCCAGGAACTAGCGGGAGTAGCAGATACGCAGTATTTT. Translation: CASSQELAGVADTQYF.

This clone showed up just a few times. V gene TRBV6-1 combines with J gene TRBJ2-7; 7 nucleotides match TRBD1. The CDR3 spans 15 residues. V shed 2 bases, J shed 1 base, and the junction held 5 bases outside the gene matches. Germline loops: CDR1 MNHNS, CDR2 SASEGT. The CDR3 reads CASSETTGESYEQYF. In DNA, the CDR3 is TGTGCCAGCAGTGAAACAACAGGGGAGTCCTACGAGCAGTACTTC.

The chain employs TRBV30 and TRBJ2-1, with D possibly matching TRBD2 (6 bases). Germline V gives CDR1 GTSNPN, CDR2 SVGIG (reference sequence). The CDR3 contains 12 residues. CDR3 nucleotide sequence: TGTCTAGCGCTGTTCTCCTACAATGAGCAGTTCTTC. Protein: CLALFSYNEQFF.

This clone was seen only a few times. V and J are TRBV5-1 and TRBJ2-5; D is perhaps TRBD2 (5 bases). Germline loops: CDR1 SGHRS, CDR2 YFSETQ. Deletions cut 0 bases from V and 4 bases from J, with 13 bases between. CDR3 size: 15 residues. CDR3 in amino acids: CASSLGAVGRETQYF. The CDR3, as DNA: TGCGCCAGCAGCTTGGGAGCGGTAGGGCGAGAGACCCAGTACTTC.

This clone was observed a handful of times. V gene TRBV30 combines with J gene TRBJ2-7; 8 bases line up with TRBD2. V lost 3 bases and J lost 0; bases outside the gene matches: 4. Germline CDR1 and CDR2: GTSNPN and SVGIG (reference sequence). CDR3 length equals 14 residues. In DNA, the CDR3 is TGTGCCTGGAGCCGGGGGGGGAGCTCCTACGAGCAGTACTTC. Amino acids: CAWSRGGSSYEQYF.

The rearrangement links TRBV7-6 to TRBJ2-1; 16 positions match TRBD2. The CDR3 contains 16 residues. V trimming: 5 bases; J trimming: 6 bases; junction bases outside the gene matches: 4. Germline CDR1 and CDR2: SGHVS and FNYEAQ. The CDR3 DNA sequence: TGTGCCAGCAGCGGGACTAGCGGGAGGGCCTCCAATGAGCAGTTCTTC. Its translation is CASSGTSGRASNEQFF.

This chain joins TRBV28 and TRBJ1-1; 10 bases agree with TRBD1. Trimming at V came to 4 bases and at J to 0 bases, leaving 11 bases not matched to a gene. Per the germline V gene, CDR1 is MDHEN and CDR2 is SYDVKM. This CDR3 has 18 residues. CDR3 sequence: CASSWDGVGTGVNTEAFF. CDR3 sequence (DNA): TGTGCCAGCAGTTGGGACGGGGTAGGGACAGGGGTGAACACTGAAGCTTTCTTT.

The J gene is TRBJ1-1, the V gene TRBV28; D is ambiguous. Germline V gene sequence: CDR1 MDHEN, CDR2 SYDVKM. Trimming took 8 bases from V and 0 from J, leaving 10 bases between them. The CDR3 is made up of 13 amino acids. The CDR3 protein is CASLQLMNTEAFF. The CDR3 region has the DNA TGTGCCAGCTTACAGCTCATGAACACTGAAGCTTTCTTT.

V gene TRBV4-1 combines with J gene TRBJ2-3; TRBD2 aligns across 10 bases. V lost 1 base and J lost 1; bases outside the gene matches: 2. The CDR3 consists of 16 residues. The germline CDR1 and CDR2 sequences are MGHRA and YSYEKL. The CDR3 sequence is CASSQVGTSGTDTQYF. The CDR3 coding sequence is TGCGCCAGCAGCCAAGTTGGGACTAGCGGCACAGATACGCAGTATTTT.

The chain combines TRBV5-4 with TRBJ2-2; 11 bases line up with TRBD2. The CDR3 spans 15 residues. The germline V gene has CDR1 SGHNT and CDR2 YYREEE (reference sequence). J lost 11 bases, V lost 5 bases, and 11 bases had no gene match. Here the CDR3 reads CASSPTSGGLAELFF. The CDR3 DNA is TGTGCCAGCAGTCCCACTAGCGGGGGCCTGGCTGAGCTGTTTTTT.

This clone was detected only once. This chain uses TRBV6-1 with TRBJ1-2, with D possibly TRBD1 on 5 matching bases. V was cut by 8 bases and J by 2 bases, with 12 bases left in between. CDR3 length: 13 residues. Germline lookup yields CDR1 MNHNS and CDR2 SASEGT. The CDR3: CASSLTGNYGYTF. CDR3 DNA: TGTGCCAGCTCTCTAACAGGCAACTATGGCTACACCTTC.

CDR3 in DNA: TGTGCCAGCAGTTCGGGACAGGGCTCAGGGGCCAACGTCCTGACTTTC. It specifies CASSSGQGSGANVLTF. This chain joins TRBV28 and TRBJ2-6; TRBD1 matches at 9 bases. The ends lost 4 bases at V and 4 bases at J; junction bases unmatched: 5. The CDR3 is 16 amino acids. CDR1 is MDHEN and CDR2 is SYDVKM in the germline V gene.

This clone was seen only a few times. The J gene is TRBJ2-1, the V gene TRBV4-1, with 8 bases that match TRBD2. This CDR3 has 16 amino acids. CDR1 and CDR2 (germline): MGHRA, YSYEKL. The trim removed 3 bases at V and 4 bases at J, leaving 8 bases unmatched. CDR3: CASSHSPGLAYNEQFF. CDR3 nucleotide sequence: TGCGCCAGCAGCCACTCCCCCGGACTAGCTTACAATGAGCAGTTCTTC.

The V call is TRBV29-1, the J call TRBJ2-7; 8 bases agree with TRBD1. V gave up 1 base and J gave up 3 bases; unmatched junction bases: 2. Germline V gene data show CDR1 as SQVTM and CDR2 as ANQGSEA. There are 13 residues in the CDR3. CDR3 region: CSVEGDRFYEQYF. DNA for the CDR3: TGCAGCGTTGAAGGGGACAGGTTCTACGAGCAGTACTTC.